These 5 T cell receptor beta chains originate from one sample sequenced in a study of T cell responses to AZD1222 COVID-19 vaccine. Here immunoSEQ multiplex PCR was the method, and the copy in TCRdb shows in-frame clones only, minus some. The repertoire consists of under 110,000 clones, with 80% to 90% occurring once and the leading ten covering roughly 10%. The sample in question was peripheral blood, obtained 28 days after the second AZD1222 dose. Source of these receptors: an adult who received the AZD1222 COVID-19 vaccine.

The genes are TRBV20-1 and TRBJ1-5, with 8 bases identical to TRBD1. V trimming: 3 bases; J trimming: 6 bases; junction bases outside the gene matches: 7. Germline-derived CDR1 and CDR2 are DFQATT and SNEGSKA (reference sequence). The CDR3 is made up of 14 amino acids. CDR3 nucleotide sequence: TGCAGTGCTAGTTGGAGCAGGGGGCCTCAGCCCCAGCATTTT. Its protein is CSASWSRGPQPQHF.

The J gene is TRBJ1-5, the V gene TRBV7-2; D is ambiguous. There are 12 residues in the CDR3. Per germline, CDR1 SGHTA and CDR2 FQGNSA. Trimming removed 4 bases from V and 9 bases from J, with 10 bases in between. CDR3 amino acids: CASSSPGRPQHF. CDR3 DNA sequence: TGTGCCAGCAGCTCCCCGGGCCGGCCCCAGCATTTT.

The V gene is TRBV6-5, the J gene TRBJ2-7, with TRBD1 as a possible D gene (6 bases). Germline-derived CDR1 and CDR2 are MNHEY and SVGAGI. CDR3 length: 12 residues. V was clipped by 6 bases and J by 6 bases, with 12 bases between them. CDR3 coding DNA: TGTGCCAGCAGATACAGGGTCGGCGAGCAGTACTTC. Amino acids: CASRYRVGEQYF.

The chain is built from TRBV28 and TRBJ2-7; no definite D call. In germline, CDR1 is MDHEN, CDR2 SYDVKM. This CDR3 is 16 amino acids long. V gave up 7 bases and J gave up 2 bases, with 21 bases separating them. CDR3 sequence (DNA): TGTGCCAGCACCCCTAGGAAAACCTGGCTGCCCTACGAGCAGTACTTC. This sequence encodes CASTPRKTWLPYEQYF.

The J gene is TRBJ1-1, the V gene TRBV27; TRBD1 might be the D (5 bases). CDR3 length equals 13 residues. Trimming left V 5 bases short and J 5 bases short, with 12 bases between. Germline V gene lookup returns CDR1 MNHEY and CDR2 SMNVEV (reference sequence). In nucleotides, the CDR3 is TGTGCCAGCAGTATCATGGGGGGGACTGAAGCTTTCTTT. This translates into CASSIMGGTEAFF.